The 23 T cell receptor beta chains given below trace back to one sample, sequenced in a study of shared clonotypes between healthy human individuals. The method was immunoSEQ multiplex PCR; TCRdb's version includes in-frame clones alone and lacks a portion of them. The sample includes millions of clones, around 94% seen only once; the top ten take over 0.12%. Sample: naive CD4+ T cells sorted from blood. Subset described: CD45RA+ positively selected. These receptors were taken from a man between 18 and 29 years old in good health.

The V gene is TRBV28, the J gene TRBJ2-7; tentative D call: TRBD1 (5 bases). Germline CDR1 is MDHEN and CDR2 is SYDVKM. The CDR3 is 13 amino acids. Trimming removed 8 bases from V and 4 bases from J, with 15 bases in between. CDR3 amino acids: CASQPYDSYEQYF. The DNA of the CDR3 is TGTGCCAGCCAACCATACGACAGTTACGAGCAGTACTTC.

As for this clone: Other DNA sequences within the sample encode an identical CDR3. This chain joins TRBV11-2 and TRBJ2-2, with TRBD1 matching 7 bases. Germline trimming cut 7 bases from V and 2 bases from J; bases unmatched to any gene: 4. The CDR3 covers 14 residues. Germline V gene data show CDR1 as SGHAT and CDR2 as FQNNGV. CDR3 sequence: CASTRTGNTGELFF. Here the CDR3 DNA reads TGTGCCAGCACAAGGACAGGCAACACCGGGGAGCTGTTTTTT.

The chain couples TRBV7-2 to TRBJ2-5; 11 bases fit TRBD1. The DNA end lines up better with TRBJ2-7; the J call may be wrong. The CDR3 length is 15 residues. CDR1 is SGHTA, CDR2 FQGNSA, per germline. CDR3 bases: TGTGCCAGCAGCTCGAGGACAGGGGGCCCATACGAGCAGTACTTC. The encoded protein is CASSSRTGGPYEQYF.

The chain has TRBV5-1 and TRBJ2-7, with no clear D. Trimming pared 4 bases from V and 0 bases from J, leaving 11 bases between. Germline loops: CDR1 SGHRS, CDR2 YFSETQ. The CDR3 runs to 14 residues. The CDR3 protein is CASSPSITSYEQYF. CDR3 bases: TGCGCCAGCAGCCCCAGCATCACCTCCTACGAGCAGTACTTC. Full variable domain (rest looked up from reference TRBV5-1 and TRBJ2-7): KAGVTQTPRYLIKTRGQQVTLSCSPISGHRSVSWYQQTPGQGLQFLFEYFSETQRNKGNFPGRFSGRQFSNSRSEMNVSTLELGDSALYLCASSPSITSYEQYFGPGTRLTVT.

DNA of the CDR3: TGTGCCAGTAGTTCCGGGACAAAAGGGGGTTCACCCCTCCACTTT. It translates to CASSSGTKGGSPLHF. V and J are TRBV19 and TRBJ1-6, with a tentative D call TRBD1 (6 bases). The V end lost 5 bases, the J end lost 9 bases, and 17 bases lay between the germline ends. The germline V gene has CDR1 LNHDA and CDR2 SQIVND (reference sequence). This CDR3 contains 15 residues. Supplemented by reference TRBV19 and TRBJ1-6, the full variable domain reads DGGITQSPKYLFRKEGQNVTLSCEQNLNHDAMYWYRQDPGQGLRLIYYSQIVNDFQKGDIAEGYSVSREKKESFPLTVTSAQKNPTAFYLCASSSGTKGGSPLHFGNGTRLTVT.

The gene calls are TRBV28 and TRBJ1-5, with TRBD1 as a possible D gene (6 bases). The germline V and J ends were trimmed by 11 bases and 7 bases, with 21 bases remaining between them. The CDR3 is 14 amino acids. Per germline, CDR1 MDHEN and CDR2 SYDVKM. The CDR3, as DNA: TGTGCCTCCCTCAAACACGGGGGCCAACAGCCCCAGCATTTT. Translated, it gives CASLKHGGQQPQHF.

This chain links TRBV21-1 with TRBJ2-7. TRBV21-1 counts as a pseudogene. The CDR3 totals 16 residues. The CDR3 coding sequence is TGTGCCAGCAGCAAAGTTCTAAGACCGAGGGGCTACGAGCAGTACTTC. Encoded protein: CASSKVLRPRGYEQYF.

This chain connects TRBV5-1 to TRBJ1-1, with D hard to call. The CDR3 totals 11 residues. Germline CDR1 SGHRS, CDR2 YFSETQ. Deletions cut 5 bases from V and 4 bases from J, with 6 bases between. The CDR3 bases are TGCGCCAGCAGATCCGGCACTGAAGCTTTCTTT. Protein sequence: CASRSGTEAFF.

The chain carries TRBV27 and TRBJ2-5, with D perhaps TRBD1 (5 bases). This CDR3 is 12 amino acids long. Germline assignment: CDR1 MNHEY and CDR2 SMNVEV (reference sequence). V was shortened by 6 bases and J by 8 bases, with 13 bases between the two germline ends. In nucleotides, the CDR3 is TGTGCCAGCAGAGCTATAGGGGCTACCCAGTACTTC. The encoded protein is CASRAIGATQYF.

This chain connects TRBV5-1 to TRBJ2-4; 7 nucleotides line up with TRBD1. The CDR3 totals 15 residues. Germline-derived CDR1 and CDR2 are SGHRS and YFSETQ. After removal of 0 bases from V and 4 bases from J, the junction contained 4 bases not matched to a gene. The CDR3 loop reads CASSLGTTGKNIQYF. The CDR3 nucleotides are TGCGCCAGCAGCTTGGGGACGACAGGGAAAAACATTCAGTACTTC. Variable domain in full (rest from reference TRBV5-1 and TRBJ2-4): KAGVTQTPRYLIKTRGQQVTLSCSPISGHRSVSWYQQTPGQGLQFLFEYFSETQRNKGNFPGRFSGRQFSNSRSEMNVSTLELGDSALYLCASSLGTTGKNIQYFGAGTRLSVL.

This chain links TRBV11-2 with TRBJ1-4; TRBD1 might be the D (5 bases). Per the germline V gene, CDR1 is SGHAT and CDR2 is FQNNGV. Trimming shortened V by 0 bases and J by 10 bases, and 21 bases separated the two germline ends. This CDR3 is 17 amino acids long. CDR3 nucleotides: TGTGCCAGCAGCTTAGACTCAAAGTATAGCAGGGAAGGAAAACTGTTTTTT. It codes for CASSLDSKYSREGKLFF.

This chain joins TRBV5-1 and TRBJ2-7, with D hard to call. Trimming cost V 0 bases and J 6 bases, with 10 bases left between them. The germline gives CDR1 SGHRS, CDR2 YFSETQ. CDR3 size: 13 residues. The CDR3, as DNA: TGCGCCAGCAGCTTGGACATAGTGGGCGAGCAGTACTTC. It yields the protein CASSLDIVGEQYF.

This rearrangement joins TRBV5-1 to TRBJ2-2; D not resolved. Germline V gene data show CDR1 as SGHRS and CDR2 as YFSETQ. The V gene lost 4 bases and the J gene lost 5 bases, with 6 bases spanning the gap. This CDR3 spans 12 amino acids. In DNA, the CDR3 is TGCGCCAGCAGCCAAGGGACCGGGGAGCTGTTTTTT. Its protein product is CASSQGTGELFF.

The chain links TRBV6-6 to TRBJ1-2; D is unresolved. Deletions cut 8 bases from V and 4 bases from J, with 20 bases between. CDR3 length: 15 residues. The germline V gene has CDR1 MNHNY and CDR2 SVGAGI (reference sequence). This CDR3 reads CASRAKLQMGYGYTF. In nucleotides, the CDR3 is TGTGCCAGCCGCGCTAAACTGCAGATGGGCTATGGCTACACCTTC.

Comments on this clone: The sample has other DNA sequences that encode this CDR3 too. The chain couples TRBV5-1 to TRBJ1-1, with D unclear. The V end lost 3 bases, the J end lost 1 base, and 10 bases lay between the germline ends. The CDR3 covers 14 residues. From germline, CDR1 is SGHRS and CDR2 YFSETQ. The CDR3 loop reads CASSSAGGNTEAFF. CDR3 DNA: TGCGCCAGCAGCTCGGCTGGTGGGAACACTGAAGCTTTCTTT. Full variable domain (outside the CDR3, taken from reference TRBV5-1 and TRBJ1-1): KAGVTQTPRYLIKTRGQQVTLSCSPISGHRSVSWYQQTPGQGLQFLFEYFSETQRNKGNFPGRFSGRQFSNSRSEMNVSTLELGDSALYLCASSSAGGNTEAFFGQGTRLTVV.

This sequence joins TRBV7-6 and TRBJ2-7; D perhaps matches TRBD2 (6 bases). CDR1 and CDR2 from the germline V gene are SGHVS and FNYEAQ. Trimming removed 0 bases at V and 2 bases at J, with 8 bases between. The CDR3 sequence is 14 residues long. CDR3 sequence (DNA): TGTGCCAGCAGCTTAGCCCGGGAGACCTACGAGCAGTACTTC. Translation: CASSLARETYEQYF.

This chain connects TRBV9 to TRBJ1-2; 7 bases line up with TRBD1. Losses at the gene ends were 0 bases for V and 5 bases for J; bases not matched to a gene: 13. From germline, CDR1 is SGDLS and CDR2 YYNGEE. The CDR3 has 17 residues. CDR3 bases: TGTGCCAGCAGCGTAGCTTCAGGGGGTTACTCTGGTTATGGCTACACCTTC. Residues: CASSVASGGYSGYGYTF.

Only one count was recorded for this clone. The CDR3: CASSEVGPHGAGEQFF. Written as DNA, the CDR3 is TGTGCCAGCAGTGAAGTGGGGCCGCACGGGGCCGGTGAGCAGTTCTTC. J is TRBJ2-1 and V is TRBV6-1; D could derive from TRBD1 or TRBD2 (5 bases each). With 1 base removed from V and 9 bases from J, the gap between germline ends came to 19 bases. This CDR3 region has 16 residues. CDR1 and CDR2 (germline): MNHNS, SASEGT.

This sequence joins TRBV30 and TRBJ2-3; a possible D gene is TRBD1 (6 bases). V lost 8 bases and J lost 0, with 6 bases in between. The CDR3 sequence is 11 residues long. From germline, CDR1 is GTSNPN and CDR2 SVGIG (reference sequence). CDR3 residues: CARGSTDTQYF. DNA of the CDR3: TGTGCCAGGGGGAGCACAGATACGCAGTATTTT.

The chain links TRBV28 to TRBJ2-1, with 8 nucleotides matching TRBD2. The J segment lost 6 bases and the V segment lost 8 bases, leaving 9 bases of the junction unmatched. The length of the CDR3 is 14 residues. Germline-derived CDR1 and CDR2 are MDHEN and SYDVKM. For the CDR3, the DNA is TGTGCCAGCGGGTGGCACGGGGGGGCCAATGAGCAGTTCTTC. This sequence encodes CASGWHGGANEQFF.

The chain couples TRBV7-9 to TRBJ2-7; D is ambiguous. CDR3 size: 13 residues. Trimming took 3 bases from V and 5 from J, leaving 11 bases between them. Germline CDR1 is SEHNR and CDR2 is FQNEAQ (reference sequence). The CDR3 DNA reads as TGTGCCAGCAGCTTTCCTACGGCCAACGAGCAGTACTTC. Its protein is CASSFPTANEQYF.

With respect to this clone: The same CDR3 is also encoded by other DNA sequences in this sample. The CDR3 loop reads CASSLAPGQGNEKLFF. The CDR3 DNA reads TGCGCCAGCAGCTTGGCTCCGGGACAGGGGAATGAAAAACTGTTTTTT. The chain couples TRBV5-1 to TRBJ1-4; 10 positions match TRBD1. Germline CDR1 reads SGHRS; CDR2 reads YFSETQ. The CDR3 loop spans 16 amino acids. V was clipped by 0 bases and J by 5 bases; unmatched bases: 4. The whole variable domain, remainder taken from reference TRBV5-1 and TRBJ1-4, is KAGVTQTPRYLIKTRGQQVTLSCSPISGHRSVSWYQQTPGQGLQFLFEYFSETQRNKGNFPGRFSGRQFSNSRSEMNVSTLELGDSALYLCASSLAPGQGNEKLFFGSGTQLSVL.

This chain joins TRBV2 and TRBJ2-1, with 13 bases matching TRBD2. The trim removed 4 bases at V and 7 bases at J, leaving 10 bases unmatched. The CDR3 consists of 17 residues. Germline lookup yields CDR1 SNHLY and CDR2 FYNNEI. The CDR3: CASSVTAGLAGQNEQFF. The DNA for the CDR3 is TGTGCCAGCAGTGTTACAGCGGGACTAGCGGGGCAAAATGAGCAGTTCTTC.